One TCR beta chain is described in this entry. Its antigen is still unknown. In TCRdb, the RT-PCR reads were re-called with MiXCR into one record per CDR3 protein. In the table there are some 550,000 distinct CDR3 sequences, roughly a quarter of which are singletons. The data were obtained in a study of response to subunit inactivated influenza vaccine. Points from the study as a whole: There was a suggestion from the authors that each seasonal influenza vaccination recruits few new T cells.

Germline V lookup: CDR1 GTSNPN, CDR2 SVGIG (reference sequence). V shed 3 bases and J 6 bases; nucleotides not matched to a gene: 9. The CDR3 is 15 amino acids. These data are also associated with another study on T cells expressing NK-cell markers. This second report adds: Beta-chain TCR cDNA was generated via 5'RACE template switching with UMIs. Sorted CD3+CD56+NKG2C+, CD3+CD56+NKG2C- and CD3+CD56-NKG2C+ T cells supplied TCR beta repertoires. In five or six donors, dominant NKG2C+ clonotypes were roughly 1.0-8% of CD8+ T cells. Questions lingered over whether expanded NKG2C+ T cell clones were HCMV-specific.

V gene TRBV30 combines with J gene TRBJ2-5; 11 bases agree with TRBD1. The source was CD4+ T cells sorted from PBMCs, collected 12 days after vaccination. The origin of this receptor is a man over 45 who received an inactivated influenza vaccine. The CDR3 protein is CAWSKPGQGEKTQYF. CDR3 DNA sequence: TGTGCCTGGAGCAAACCGGGACAGGGGGAAAAGACCCAGTACTTC.